Sequencing of this TCR beta chain was carried out in a study of PD-L1 blockade in urothelial cancer. Study-wide context: Among blood samples, the median T cell count was around 140,000.

As to time point: pretreatment peripheral blood. TCRdb's table, derived via immunoSEQ multiplex PCR, lists solely in-frame clones and lacks some. The sample contains roughly 100,000 clones, roughly 90% of which appear only once. The CDR3 has 15 residues. Germline lookup yields CDR1 SGHNT and CDR2 YENEEA. The V end lost 1 base, the J end lost 7 bases, and 14 bases lay between the germline ends. The V call is TRBV11-3, the J call TRBJ2-1, with D possibly matching TRBD1 (6 bases). This receptor was identified in a woman older than 75 with urothelial cancer. The sequenced sample was PBMCs, obtained around atezolizumab (anti-PD-L1) treatment. CDR3 region: CASSLGGQIFNEQFF. The CDR3 coding sequence is TGTGCCAGCAGCTTAGGTGGACAGATCTTTAATGAGCAGTTCTTC.